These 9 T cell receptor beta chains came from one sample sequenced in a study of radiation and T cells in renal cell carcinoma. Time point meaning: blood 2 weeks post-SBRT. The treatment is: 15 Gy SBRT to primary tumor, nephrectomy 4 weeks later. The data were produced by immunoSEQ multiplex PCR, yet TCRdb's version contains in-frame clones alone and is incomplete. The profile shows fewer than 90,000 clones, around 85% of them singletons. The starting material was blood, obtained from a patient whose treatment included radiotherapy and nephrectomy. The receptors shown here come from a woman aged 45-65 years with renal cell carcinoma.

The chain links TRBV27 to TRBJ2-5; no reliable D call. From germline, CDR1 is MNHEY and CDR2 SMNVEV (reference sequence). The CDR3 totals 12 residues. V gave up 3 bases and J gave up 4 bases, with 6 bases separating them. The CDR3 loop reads CASSFWGETQYF. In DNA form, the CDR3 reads TGTGCCAGCAGTTTTTGGGGAGAGACCCAGTACTTC.

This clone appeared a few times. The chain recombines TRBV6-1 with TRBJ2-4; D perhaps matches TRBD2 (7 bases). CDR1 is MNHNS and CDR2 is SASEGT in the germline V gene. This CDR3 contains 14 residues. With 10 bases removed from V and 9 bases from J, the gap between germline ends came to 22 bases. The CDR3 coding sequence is TGTGCCATTAAACAGGGCGGGGGTTTCGGCATTCAGTACTTC. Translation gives CAIKQGGGFGIQYF.

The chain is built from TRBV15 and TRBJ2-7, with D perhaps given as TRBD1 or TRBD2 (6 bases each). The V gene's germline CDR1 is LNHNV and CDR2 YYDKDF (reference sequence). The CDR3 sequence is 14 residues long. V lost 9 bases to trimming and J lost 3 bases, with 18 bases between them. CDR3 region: CATRGAGKNYEQYF. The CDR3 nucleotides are TGTGCCACGAGGGGGGCAGGGAAGAACTACGAGCAGTACTTC.

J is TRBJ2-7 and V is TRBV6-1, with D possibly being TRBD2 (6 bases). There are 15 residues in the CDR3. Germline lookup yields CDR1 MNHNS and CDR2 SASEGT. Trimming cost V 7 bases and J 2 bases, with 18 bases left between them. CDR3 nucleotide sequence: TGTGCCAGCAACCCTAGCCTAGCGCCGACCTACGAGCAGTACTTC. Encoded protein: CASNPSLAPTYEQYF.

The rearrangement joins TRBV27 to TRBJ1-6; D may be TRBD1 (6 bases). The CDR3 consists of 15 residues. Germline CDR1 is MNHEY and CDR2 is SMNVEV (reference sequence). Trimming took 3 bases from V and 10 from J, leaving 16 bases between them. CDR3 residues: CASSFRSGGGSPLHF. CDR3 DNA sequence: TGTGCCAGCAGTTTTCGATCTGGGGGCGGATCACCCCTCCACTTT.

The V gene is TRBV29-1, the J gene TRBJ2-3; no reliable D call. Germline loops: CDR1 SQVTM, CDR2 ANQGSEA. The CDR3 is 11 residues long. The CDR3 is CSDQGLGTQYF. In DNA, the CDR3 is TGCAGTGATCAAGGCCTAGGTACGCAGTATTTT.

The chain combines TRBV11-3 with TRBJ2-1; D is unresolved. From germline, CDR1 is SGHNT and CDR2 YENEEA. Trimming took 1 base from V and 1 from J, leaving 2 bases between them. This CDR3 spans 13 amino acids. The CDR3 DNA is TGTGCCAGCAGCTTAGCATCCTACAATGAGCAGTTCTTC. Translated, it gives CASSLASYNEQFF.

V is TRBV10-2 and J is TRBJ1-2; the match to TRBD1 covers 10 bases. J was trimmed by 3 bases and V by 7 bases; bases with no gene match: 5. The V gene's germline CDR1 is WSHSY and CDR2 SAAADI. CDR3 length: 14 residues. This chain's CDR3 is CASTDRGAHYGYTF. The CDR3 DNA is TGCGCCAGCACGGACAGGGGGGCTCACTATGGCTACACCTTC.

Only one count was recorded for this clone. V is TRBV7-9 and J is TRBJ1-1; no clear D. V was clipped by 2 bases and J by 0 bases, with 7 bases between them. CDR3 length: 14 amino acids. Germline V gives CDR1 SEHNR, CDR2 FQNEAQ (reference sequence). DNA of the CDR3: TGTGCCAGCAGCTTATCCGAGGTGAACACTGAAGCTTTCTTT. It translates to CASSLSEVNTEAFF.